This T cell receptor beta chain derives from a study of technical replicates of blood from a handful of donors. Per germline, CDR1 MGHRA and CDR2 YSYEKL. The trim removed 0 bases at V and 7 bases at J, leaving 4 bases unmatched. This CDR3 region has 16 residues. Sequenced by immunoSEQ multiplex PCR; TCRdb stores in-frame clones only, minus some. In the table there are fewer than 95,000 clones, 94% of which are singletons. This chain uses TRBV4-1 with TRBJ2-1; 12 bases are a match to TRBD2. This clonotype was sampled from a human donor in good health. Sequenced input: T cells isolated from PBMCs. The CDR3 DNA reads as TGCGCCAGCAGCCAAGATTGGGGGACTAGCGGGAATGAGCAGTTCTTC. Translated: CASSQDWGTSGNEQFF.